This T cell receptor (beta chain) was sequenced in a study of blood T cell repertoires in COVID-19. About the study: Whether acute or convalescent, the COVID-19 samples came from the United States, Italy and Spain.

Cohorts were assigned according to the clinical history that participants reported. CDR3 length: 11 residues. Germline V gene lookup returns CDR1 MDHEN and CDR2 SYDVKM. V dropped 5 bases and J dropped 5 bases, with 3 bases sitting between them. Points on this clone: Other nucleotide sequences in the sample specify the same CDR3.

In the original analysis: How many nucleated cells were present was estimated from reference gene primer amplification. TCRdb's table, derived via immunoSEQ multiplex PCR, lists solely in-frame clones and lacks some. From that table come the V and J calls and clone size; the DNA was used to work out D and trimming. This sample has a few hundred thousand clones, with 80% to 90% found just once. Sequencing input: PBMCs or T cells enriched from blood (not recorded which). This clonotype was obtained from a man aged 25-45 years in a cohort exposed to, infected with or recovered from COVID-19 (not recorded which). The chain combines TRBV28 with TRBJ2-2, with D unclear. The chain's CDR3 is CASSPTGELFF. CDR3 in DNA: TGTGCCAGCAGTCCAACCGGGGAGCTGTTTTTT.